These 32 T cell receptor beta chains were all obtained from the same sample, sequenced in a study of blood T cell repertoires in COVID-19. Using immunoSEQ multiplex PCR, the repertoire was profiled, and TCRdb retains in-frame clones only, with some absent. The sample carries over 95,000 clones, approximately 81% recorded once. The sample taken for sequencing was peripheral blood. These receptor sequences come from a human donor in a cohort sampled during active COVID-19.

This clone was observed a handful of times. V gene TRBV6-5 combines with J gene TRBJ1-2; possible D gene TRBD1, 6 bases. The germline CDR1 and CDR2 sequences are MNHEY and SVGAGI. V gave up 8 bases and J gave up 8 bases, with 24 bases separating them. The CDR3 is made up of 15 amino acids. CDR3 region: CASSIGAGVGYGYTF. In DNA, the CDR3 is TGTGCCAGCTCGATCGGGGCAGGGGTAGGATACGGCTACACCTTC.

This clone was seen just once. The chain joins TRBV6-5 to TRBJ2-7; D remains ambiguous. Trimming pared 2 bases from V and 4 bases from J, leaving 6 bases between. The CDR3 sequence is 12 residues long. Germline V gene sequence: CDR1 MNHEY, CDR2 SVGAGI. The CDR3 DNA is TGTGCCAGCAGTTACGGTCGGTACGAGCAGTACTTC. Its protein is CASSYGRYEQYF.

The chain combines TRBV5-1 with TRBJ2-2; 8 nucleotides agree with TRBD1. Germline values: CDR1 SGHRS, CDR2 YFSETQ. With 2 bases clipped from V and 9 bases from J, the junction kept 6 bases outside the gene matches. This CDR3 is built from 14 residues. CDR3 residues: CASSFGQGARELFF. The CDR3 DNA is TGCGCCAGCAGCTTTGGTCAGGGGGCCCGGGAGCTGTTTTTT.

The J gene is TRBJ1-1, the V gene TRBV18, with D unresolved. The V gene lost 4 bases and the J gene lost 4 bases, with 7 bases spanning the gap. The germline gives CDR1 KGHSH, CDR2 LQKENI. This CDR3 contains 12 residues. The CDR3 is CASSQTGTEAFF. CDR3 bases: TGTGCCAGCTCACAAACGGGCACTGAAGCTTTCTTT.

This clone was seen a handful of times. The V gene is TRBV6-6, the J gene TRBJ2-7; no definite D call. The V end lost 6 bases, the J end lost 3 bases, and 18 bases lay between the germline ends. This CDR3 contains 15 residues. From germline, CDR1 is MNHNY and CDR2 SVGAGI (reference sequence). CDR3 DNA sequence: TGTGCCAGCAGCAGAGAAAAGGTGCCAGGCTACGAGCAGTACTTC. Encoded protein: CASSREKVPGYEQYF.

This chain links TRBV6-5 with TRBJ1-2; 12 bases map to TRBD1. V was clipped by 2 bases and J by 5 bases; unmatched bases: 3. The CDR3 is 15 residues long. The germline gives CDR1 MNHEY, CDR2 SVGAGI. The CDR3 sequence is CASSYRDRGLYGYTF. Written as DNA, the CDR3 is TGTGCCAGCAGTTACAGGGACAGGGGGCTTTATGGCTACACCTTC.

V gene TRBV6-2 or TRBV6-3 combines with J gene TRBJ1-1; a weak D match, TRBD1 (5 bases). The V end lost 7 bases, the J end lost 2 bases, and 17 bases lay between the germline ends. The CDR3 is 15 residues long. Looked up from germline, CDR1 is MNHEY and CDR2 is SVGEGT. The CDR3 DNA reads TGTGCCAGCAACCCCCCGGGGGGGGAAAACACTGAAGCTTTCTTT. Encoded protein: CASNPPGGENTEAFF.

The V call is TRBV7-9, the J call TRBJ1-5; D is undetermined. Germline loops: CDR1 SEHNR, CDR2 FQNEAQ (reference sequence). This CDR3 region has 14 residues. V lost 3 bases to trimming and J lost 3 bases, with 9 bases between them. The CDR3 loop is CASSFSGFNQPQHF. As DNA, the CDR3 is TGTGCCAGCAGCTTTTCAGGCTTCAATCAGCCCCAGCATTTT.

In its sample, this clone was seen a few times. The chain couples TRBV12-5 to TRBJ1-2; a weak D match, TRBD1 (6 bases). The germline CDR1 and CDR2 sequences are LGHNT and FRNRAP. The V end was cut by 2 bases, the J end by 3 bases, with 13 bases between. CDR3 length: 15 amino acids. The CDR3 region is CASGLLNREDYGYTF. CDR3 bases: TGTGCTAGTGGTTTGCTTAACAGGGAAGACTATGGCTACACCTTC.

The chain employs TRBV5-1 and TRBJ2-5, with D unclear. Germline V gene lookup returns CDR1 SGHRS and CDR2 YFSETQ. The V end lost 1 base, the J end lost 1 base, and 8 bases lay between the germline ends. The CDR3 has 14 amino acids. Here the CDR3 reads CASSLSSSQETQYF. As DNA, the CDR3 is TGCGCCAGCAGCTTGTCGTCGTCCCAAGAGACCCAGTACTTC.

The rearrangement links TRBV7-3 to TRBJ2-3; possible D gene TRBD2, 5 bases. V shed 8 bases and J shed 3 bases, with 15 bases lying between them. CDR1 and CDR2 (germline): SGHTA, FQGTGA. The CDR3 length is 14 residues. CDR3 DNA sequence: TGTGCCAGCGGTCCGGGAAGTAGGACAGATACGCAGTATTTT. Translation gives CASGPGSRTDTQYF.

The chain has TRBV3-1 (or the pseudogene TRBV3-2) and TRBJ1-3; D call uncertain. The CDR3 has 15 residues. Germline CDR1 and CDR2: LGHDT and YNNKEL (reference sequence). V gave up 8 bases and J gave up 0 bases, with 14 bases separating them. CDR3 sequence (DNA): TGTGCCAGCCGGAGGTGGGGAAGCTCTGGAAACACCATATATTTT. Translated, it gives CASRRWGSSGNTIYF.

The V and J genes are TRBV10-3 and TRBJ1-3; D is possibly TRBD1 (5 bases). V gave up 5 bases and J gave up 0 bases, with 11 bases separating them. CDR3 length: 15 amino acids. Germline-derived CDR1 and CDR2 are ENHRY and SYGVKD. In DNA form, the CDR3 reads TGTGCCATCAGTACCGGACAAAGCTCTGGAAACACCATATATTTT. This codes for CAISTGQSSGNTIYF.

The chain carries TRBV7-3 and TRBJ2-7; 10 bases align to TRBD1. The V and J ends lost 5 bases and 6 bases, in that order; junction bases with no gene match: 4. Germline V gene lookup returns CDR1 SGHTA and CDR2 FQGTGA. CDR3 length: 13 residues. The CDR3 sequence is CASSLRQGAEQYF. In DNA, the CDR3 is TGTGCCAGCAGCCTCCGACAGGGGGCCGAGCAGTACTTC.

The chain is built from TRBV4-3 and TRBJ1-2; D may be TRBD1 (5 bases). The germline gives CDR1 LGHNA, CDR2 YSLEER. This CDR3 spans 15 amino acids. V lost 4 bases and J 2 bases, leaving 14 bases between the germline ends. The CDR3 spells CASSPREGWNYGYTF. CDR3 sequence (DNA): TGCGCCAGCAGCCCCCGGGAGGGGTGGAACTATGGCTACACCTTC.

The chain recombines TRBV25-1 with TRBJ1-3; the match to TRBD1 covers 11 bases. From germline, CDR1 is MGHDK and CDR2 SYGVNS. The J segment lost 0 bases and the V segment lost 6 bases, leaving 4 bases of the junction unmatched. There are 16 residues in the CDR3. The CDR3 region has the DNA TGTGCCAGCAGAGGGACAGGGGGAAACTCTGGAAACACCATATATTTT. It translates to CASRGTGGNSGNTIYF.

The rearrangement joins TRBV9 to TRBJ1-6, with D perhaps TRBD1 (5 bases). CDR1 is SGDLS, CDR2 YYNGEE, per germline. The CDR3 has 16 amino acids. Trimming left V 0 bases short and J 10 bases short, with 17 bases between. The CDR3 region is CASSVGFGRGDSPLHF. In DNA form, the CDR3 reads TGTGCCAGCAGCGTAGGTTTCGGGAGGGGAGACTCACCCCTCCACTTT.

The chain combines TRBV5-6 with TRBJ1-5; D gene uncertain. The CDR3 is 15 amino acids. Germline V gives CDR1 SGHDT, CDR2 YYEEEE. V was pared by 0 bases and J by 0 bases, with 7 bases between. The CDR3 sequence is CASSLGQYSNQPQHF. CDR3 coding DNA: TGTGCCAGCAGCTTGGGGCAATATAGCAATCAGCCCCAGCATTTT.

The sample holds a few counts of this clone. The chain couples TRBV4-2 to TRBJ1-2; no clear D gene. There are 14 residues in the CDR3. V was trimmed by 2 bases and J by 3 bases, leaving 10 bases between them. In germline, CDR1 is LGHNA, CDR2 YNFKEQ. In DNA form, the CDR3 reads TGTGCCAGCAGCCAATATAGAGGCGACTATGGCTACACCTTC. Translating it yields CASSQYRGDYGYTF.

Only one count was recorded for this clone. J is TRBJ1-6 and V is TRBV6-6; no clear D. CDR3 length: 15 amino acids. CDR1 and CDR2 (germline): MNHNY, SVGAGI (reference sequence). Trimming removed 0 bases at V and 2 bases at J, with 5 bases between. This CDR3 reads CASSYSGTYNSPLHF. The CDR3 nucleotides read TGTGCCAGCAGTTACTCCGGGACCTATAATTCACCCCTCCACTTT.

This clone has a handful of counts. The chain couples TRBV6-5 to TRBJ1-2; D call uncertain. This CDR3 spans 12 amino acids. The V gene lost 7 bases and the J gene lost 2 bases, with 8 bases spanning the gap. The germline V gene encodes CDR1 MNHEY and CDR2 SVGAGI. CDR3 protein: CASTNRNYGYTF. The CDR3 DNA is TGTGCCAGCACAAACAGAAACTATGGCTACACCTTC.

The chain is built from TRBV11-3 and TRBJ2-3, with a possible D match to TRBD2 (5 bases). From germline, CDR1 is SGHNT and CDR2 YENEEA. Trimming pared 1 base from V and 2 bases from J, leaving 10 bases between. The CDR3 consists of 15 residues. For the CDR3, the DNA is TGTGCCAGCAGCTTAGGCCGGGGTTTCACAGATACGCAGTATTTT. This encodes CASSLGRGFTDTQYF. Combining the CDR3 with reference TRBV11-3 and TRBJ2-3 gives the whole variable domain EAGVVQSPRYKIIEKKQPVAFWCNPISGHNTLYWYLQNLGQGPELLIRYENEEAVDDSQLPKDRFSAERLKGVDSTLKIQPAELGDSAVYLCASSLGRGFTDTQYFGPGTRLTVL.

The chain joins TRBV2 to TRBJ2-1; TRBD1 matches at 10 bases. Germline V lookup: CDR1 SNHLY, CDR2 FYNNEI. The CDR3 is 13 amino acids. The V segment lost 9 bases and the J segment 8 bases; nucleotides outside the gene matches: 7. The CDR3 DNA is TGTGCCAGAGGTGGGACAGGGGTCGATGAGCAGTTCTTC. It yields the protein CARGGTGVDEQFF. The full variable domain, with the rest looked up from reference TRBV2 and TRBJ2-1, is EPEVTQTPSHQVTQMGQEVILRCVPISNHLYFYWYRQILGQKVEFLVSFYNNEISEKSEIFDDQFSVERPDGSNFTLKIRSTKLEDSAMYFCARGGTGVDEQFFGPGTRLTVL.

This clone showed up just a few times. The same CDR3 is also encoded by other DNA sequences in this sample. The DNA of the CDR3 is TGTGCCAGCAGTCTGGGACAGGGAAATTCACCCCTCCACTTT. Translating gives CASSLGQGNSPLHF. The chain uses TRBV28 and TRBJ1-6, with 9 bases fitting TRBD1. The CDR3 consists of 14 residues. V gave up 5 bases and J gave up 7 bases; unmatched junction bases: 3. Germline CDR1 reads MDHEN; CDR2 reads SYDVKM. The full variable domain, completed using reference TRBV28 and TRBJ1-6, is DVKVTQSSRYLVKRTGEKVFLECVQDMDHENMFWYRQDPGLGLRLIYFSYDVKMKEKGDIPEGYSVSREKKERFSLILESASTNQTSMYLCASSLGQGNSPLHFGNGTRLTVT.

The rearrangement links TRBV30 to TRBJ1-4, with 7 bases fitting TRBD1. CDR3 length: 14 residues. Germline values: CDR1 GTSNPN, CDR2 SVGIG (reference sequence). V lost 0 bases, J lost 8 bases, and 6 bases stayed unmatched. Here the CDR3 reads CAWSVVETGEKLFF. As DNA, the CDR3 is TGTGCCTGGAGTGTAGTGGAGACAGGGGAAAAACTGTTTTTT. The whole variable domain, filled in from reference TRBV30 and TRBJ1-4, reads SQTIHQWPATLVQPVGSPLSLECTVEGTSNPNLYWYRQAAGRGLQLLFYSVGIGQISSEVPQNLSASRPQDRQFILSSKKLLLSDSGFYLCAWSVVETGEKLFFGSGTQLSVL.

The V call is TRBV11-2, the J call TRBJ2-7; TRBD2 agrees at 8 bases. V trimming: 3 bases; J trimming: 3 bases; junction bases outside the gene matches: 13. CDR1 and CDR2 (germline): SGHAT, FQNNGV. The length of the CDR3 is 17 residues. The CDR3 region is CASSFSMGGAGVYEQYF. Written as DNA, the CDR3 is TGTGCCAGCAGCTTTAGTATGGGGGGAGCGGGGGTCTACGAGCAGTACTTC.

V is TRBV5-6 and J is TRBJ1-1; D is unclear. V lost 1 base and J 11 bases, leaving 24 bases between the germline ends. Germline values: CDR1 SGHDT, CDR2 YYEEEE. The CDR3 is made up of 16 amino acids. This CDR3 is CASSLKRPGLLPQAFF. The CDR3 DNA is TGTGCCAGCAGCTTGAAGCGCCCCGGGTTACTCCCCCAGGCTTTCTTT.

V and J are TRBV19 and TRBJ1-5; D is uncertain. This CDR3 region has 17 residues. Trimming shortened V by 5 bases and J by 0 bases, and 17 bases separated the two germline ends. In germline, CDR1 is LNHDA, CDR2 SQIVND (reference sequence). In DNA form, the CDR3 reads TGTGCCAGTAGTGACCGGAGGGCAGGAAATAGCAATCAGCCCCAGCATTTT. This gives the protein CASSDRRAGNSNQPQHF.

This chain links TRBV5-6 with TRBJ1-2; 9 bases align to TRBD1. Germline V gene sequence: CDR1 SGHDT, CDR2 YYEEEE. The CDR3 totals 15 residues. J lost 8 bases, V lost 1 base, and 9 bases had no gene match. Here the CDR3 DNA reads TGTGCCAGCAGCTTGCCGGGACAGGGAACGAGGGGCTACACCTTC. Translated: CASSLPGQGTRGYTF.

The chain joins TRBV20-1 to TRBJ1-3; D not resolved. Trimming removed 2 bases at V and 3 bases at J, with 2 bases between. Germline CDR1 DFQATT, CDR2 SNEGSKA (reference sequence). The CDR3 length is 11 residues. CDR3: CSARYGNTIYF. For the CDR3, the DNA is TGCAGTGCTAGATATGGAAACACCATATATTTT.

The V gene is TRBV6-6, the J gene TRBJ1-5; no reliable D call. CDR1 is MNHNY and CDR2 is SVGAGI in the germline V gene (reference sequence). The CDR3 consists of 12 residues. The germline V and J ends were trimmed by 8 bases and 2 bases, with 7 bases remaining between them. The CDR3 nucleotides are TGTGCCAGCGACCAGGGCAATCAGCCCCAGCATTTT. Protein sequence: CASDQGNQPQHF.

The chain joins TRBV6-1 to TRBJ2-7; 10 bases map to TRBD1. The CDR3 is 15 amino acids. The germline V gene has CDR1 MNHNS and CDR2 SASEGT. V dropped 2 bases and J dropped 6; count of bases not matched to a gene: 7. The CDR3 DNA is TGTGCCAGCAGTGAAAGGGACAGGGGCCCAGGCGAGCAGTACTTC. Its protein product is CASSERDRGPGEQYF.